The clone carrying this TCR beta chain was seen just once. Per the original data handling: Nucleated cell number was recorded as an estimate derived from reference gene primer amplification. Clones were read by immunoSEQ multiplex PCR, and TCRdb kept only the in-frame ones, dropping some. That table is the source of V, J and clone size, and D and trimming were worked out from the DNA. The table shows roughly 69,000 clones, with 87% occurring only once. These data are taken from a study of blood T cell repertoires in COVID-19. About the research overall: T cells, B-cell-depleted T cells, or PBMCs supplied cDNA or gDNA.

The sequenced sample was peripheral blood. The TCR sequence derives from a man over 45 with active COVID-19.

CDR3 DNA: TGTGCCACCAGCCCCGGGGGGGACTATGGCTACACCTTC. Protein sequence: CATSPGGDYGYTF. The chain employs TRBV15 and TRBJ1-2, with D perhaps TRBD1 (5 bases). The ends were cut back, 5 bases at V and 3 bases at J, with 10 bases in the middle. Per the germline V gene, CDR1 is LNHNV and CDR2 is YYDKDF (reference sequence). The CDR3 extends over 13 amino acids.